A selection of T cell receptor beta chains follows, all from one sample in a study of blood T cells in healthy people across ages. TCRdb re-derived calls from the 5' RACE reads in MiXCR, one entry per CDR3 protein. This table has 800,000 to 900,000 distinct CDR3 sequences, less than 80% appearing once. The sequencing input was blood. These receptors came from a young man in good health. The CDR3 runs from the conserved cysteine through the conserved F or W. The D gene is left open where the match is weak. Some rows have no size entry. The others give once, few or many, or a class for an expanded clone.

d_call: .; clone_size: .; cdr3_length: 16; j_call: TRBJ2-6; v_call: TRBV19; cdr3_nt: TGTGCCAGTAGTATTGACAGTTACTCTGGGGCCAACGTCCTGACTTTC; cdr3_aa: CASSIDSYSGANVLTF
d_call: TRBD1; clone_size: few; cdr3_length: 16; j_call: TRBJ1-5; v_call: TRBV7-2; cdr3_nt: TGTGCCAGCAGCTTAGCCGGGACAGGGGGCCGACAGCCCCAGCATTTT; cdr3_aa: CASSLAGTGGRQPQHF
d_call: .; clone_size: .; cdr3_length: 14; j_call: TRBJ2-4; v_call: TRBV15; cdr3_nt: TGTGCCACCAGCACCGGGACCTCGGTAAACATTCAGTACTTC; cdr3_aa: CATSTGTSVNIQYF
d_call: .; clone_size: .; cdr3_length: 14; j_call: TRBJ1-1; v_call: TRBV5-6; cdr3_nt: TGTGCCAGCAGTCGCGGACAGTTGAGCACTGAAGCTTTCTTT; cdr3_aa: CASSRGQLSTEAFF
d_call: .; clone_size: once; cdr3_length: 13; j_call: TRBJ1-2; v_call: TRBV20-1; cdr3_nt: TGCAGTGCGGACCATGGTGGGAGCTATGGCTACACCTTC; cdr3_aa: CSADHGGSYGYTF
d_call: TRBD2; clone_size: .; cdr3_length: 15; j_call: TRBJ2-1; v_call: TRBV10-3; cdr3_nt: TGTGCCATCAGTGATGCGGCTAGCGGGGGAAATGAGCAGTTCTTC; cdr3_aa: CAISDAASGGNEQFF
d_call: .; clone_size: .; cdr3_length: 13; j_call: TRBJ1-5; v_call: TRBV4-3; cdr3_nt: TGCGCCAGCAGCCAAGATAGAGAGGGACCCGAGCATTTT; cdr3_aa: CASSQDREGPEHF
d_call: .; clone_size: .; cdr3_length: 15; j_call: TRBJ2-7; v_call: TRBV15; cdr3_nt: TGTGCCACCAGCAGAGATCGGTTCAGATCCTACGAGCAGTACTTC; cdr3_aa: CATSRDRFRSYEQYF
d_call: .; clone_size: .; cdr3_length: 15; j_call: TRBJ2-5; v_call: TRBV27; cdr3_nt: TGTGCCAGCAGTTTAGGGCAGGGAGTGGTGGAGACCCAGTACTTC; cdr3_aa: CASSLGQGVVETQYF
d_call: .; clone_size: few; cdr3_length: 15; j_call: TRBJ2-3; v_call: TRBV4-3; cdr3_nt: TGCGCCAGCAGCCAACTTGACAGGCAAACAGATACGCAGTATTTT; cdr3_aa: CASSQLDRQTDTQYF
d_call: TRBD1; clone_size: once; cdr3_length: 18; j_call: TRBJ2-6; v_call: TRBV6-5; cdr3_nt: TGTGCCAGCAGTTATCGGACAGGGGCCACCTCTGGGGCCAACGTCCTGACTTTC; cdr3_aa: CASSYRTGATSGANVLTF
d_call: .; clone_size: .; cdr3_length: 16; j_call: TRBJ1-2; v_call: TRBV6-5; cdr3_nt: TGTGCCAGCAGCCGACCCGGGTCATCAACTTTCTATGGCTACACCTTC; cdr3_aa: CASSRPGSSTFYGYTF
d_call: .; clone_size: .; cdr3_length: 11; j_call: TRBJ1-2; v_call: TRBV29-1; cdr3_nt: TGCAGCGTTGAGATGGGCTATGGCTACACCTTC; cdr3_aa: CSVEMGYGYTF
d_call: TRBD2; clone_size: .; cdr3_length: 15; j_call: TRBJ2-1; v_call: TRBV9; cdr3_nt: TGTGCCAGCAGCCATCTAGCGGGGGGGAACAATGAGCAGTTCTTC; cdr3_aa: CASSHLAGGNNEQFF
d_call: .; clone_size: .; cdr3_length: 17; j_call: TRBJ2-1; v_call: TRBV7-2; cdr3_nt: TGTGCCAGCAGCTTAGCTGGGACCCAGGGCTCCTACAATGAGCAGTTCTTC; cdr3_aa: CASSLAGTQGSYNEQFF
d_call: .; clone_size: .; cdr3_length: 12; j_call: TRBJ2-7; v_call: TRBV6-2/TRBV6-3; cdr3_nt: TGTGCCGCCCGAGGGCTCTCCTACGAGCAGTACTTC; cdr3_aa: CAARGLSYEQYF
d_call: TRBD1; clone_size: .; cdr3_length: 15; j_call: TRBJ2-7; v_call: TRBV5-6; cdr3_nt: TGTGCCAGCAGCTTGCCGGGACAGGGAATGTACGAGCAGTACTTC; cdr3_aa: CASSLPGQGMYEQYF
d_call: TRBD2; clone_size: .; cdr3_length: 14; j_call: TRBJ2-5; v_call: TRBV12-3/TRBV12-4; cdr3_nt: TGTGCCAGCAGTGTCGAGCGGGGGGCAGAGACCCAGTACTTC; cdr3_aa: CASSVERGAETQYF
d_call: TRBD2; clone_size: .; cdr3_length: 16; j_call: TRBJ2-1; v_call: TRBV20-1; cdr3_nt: TGCAGTGCTAGAGTGCGACTAGCGGGGGGGTACAATGAGCAGTTCTTC; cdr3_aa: CSARVRLAGGYNEQFF
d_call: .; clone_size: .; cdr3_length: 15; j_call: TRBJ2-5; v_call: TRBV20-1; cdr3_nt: TGCAGCTCCTACGGGGGCGGGGGTGCCCAAGAGACCCAGTACTTC; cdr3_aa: CSSYGGGGAQETQYF
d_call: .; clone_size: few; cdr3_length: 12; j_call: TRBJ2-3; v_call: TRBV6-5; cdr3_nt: TGTGCCAGCAGACAGGGCCCAGACACGCAGTATTTT; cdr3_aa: CASRQGPDTQYF
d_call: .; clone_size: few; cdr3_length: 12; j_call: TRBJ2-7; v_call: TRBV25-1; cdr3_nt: TGTGCCAGCACCCTGAACCGGGCCGAGCAGTACTTC; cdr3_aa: CASTLNRAEQYF
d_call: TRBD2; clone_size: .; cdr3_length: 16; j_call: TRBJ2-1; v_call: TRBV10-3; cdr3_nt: TGTGCCATCAGTGAAGGTCCAGGACTAGTTGTAAATGAGCAGTTCTTC; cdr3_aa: CAISEGPGLVVNEQFF
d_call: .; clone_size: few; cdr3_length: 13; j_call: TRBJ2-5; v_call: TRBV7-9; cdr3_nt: TGTGCCAGCAGCTTAGAGGCGTGGGAGACCCAGTACTTC; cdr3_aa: CASSLEAWETQYF
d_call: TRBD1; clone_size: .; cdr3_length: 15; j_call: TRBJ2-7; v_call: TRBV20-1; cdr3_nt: TGCAGTGCTAGGAGAACAGGGGGCAGAGGCTACGAGCAGTACTTC; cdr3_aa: CSARRTGGRGYEQYF
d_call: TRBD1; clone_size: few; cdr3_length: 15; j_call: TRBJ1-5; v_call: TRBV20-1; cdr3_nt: TGCAGTGCTAGCACAGGACAGGGAGATTTTCAGCCCCAGCATTTT; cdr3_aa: CSASTGQGDFQPQHF
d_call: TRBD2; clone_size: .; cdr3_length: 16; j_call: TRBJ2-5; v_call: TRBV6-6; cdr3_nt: TGTGCCAGCATCCCCCCGGGACTAGCGGGAGAAGAGACCCAGTACTTC; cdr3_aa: CASIPPGLAGEETQYF
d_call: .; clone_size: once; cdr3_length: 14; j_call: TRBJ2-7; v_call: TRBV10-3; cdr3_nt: TGTGCCATCAGAGACGGGACGGGGGACTACGAGCAGTACTTC; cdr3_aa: CAIRDGTGDYEQYF
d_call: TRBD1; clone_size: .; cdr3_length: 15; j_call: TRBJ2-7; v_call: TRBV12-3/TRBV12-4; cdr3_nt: TGTGCCAGCAGGACTGGACAGGGTTTCGTTAACGAGCAGTACTTC; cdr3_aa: CASRTGQGFVNEQYF
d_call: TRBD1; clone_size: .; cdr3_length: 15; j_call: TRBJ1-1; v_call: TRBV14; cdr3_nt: TGTGCCAGCAGCCGATTGCAGGGGGCAGGGACTGAAGCTTTCTTT; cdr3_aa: CASSRLQGAGTEAFF
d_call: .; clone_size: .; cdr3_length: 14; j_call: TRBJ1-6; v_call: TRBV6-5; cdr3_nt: TGTGCCAGCAGTTGGTCCGCGGCAGGATCACCCCTCCACTTT; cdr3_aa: CASSWSAAGSPLHF
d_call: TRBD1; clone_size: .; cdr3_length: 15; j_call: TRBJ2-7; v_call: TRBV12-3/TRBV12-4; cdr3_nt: TGTGCCAGCAGTTTCGGGACAGGTCGTCCCTACGAGCAGTACTTC; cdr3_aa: CASSFGTGRPYEQYF
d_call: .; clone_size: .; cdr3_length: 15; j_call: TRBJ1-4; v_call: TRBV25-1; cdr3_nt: TGTGCCAGCAGTGAAGTGGGGGCAGGGAAGGAAAAACTGTTTTTT; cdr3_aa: CASSEVGAGKEKLFF
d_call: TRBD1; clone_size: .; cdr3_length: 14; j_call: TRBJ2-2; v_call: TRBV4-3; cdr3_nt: TGCGCCAGCAGCCACCGGGACAGGGGTGCGGAGCTGTTTTTT; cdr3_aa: CASSHRDRGAELFF
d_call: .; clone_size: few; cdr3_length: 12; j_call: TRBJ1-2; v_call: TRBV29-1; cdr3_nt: TGCAGCGTTGAACTCCCATTGGGGGGCTACACCTTC; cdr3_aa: CSVELPLGGYTF
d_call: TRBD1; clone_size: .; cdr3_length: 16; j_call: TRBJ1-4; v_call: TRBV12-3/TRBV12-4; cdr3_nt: TGTGCCAGCAGACCCGGGACAGGGGAAACTAATGAAAAACTGTTTTTT; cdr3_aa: CASRPGTGETNEKLFF
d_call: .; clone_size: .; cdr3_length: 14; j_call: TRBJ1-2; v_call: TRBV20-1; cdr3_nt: TGCAGTGCTAGAGTTTTAGGGACTAACTATGGCTACACCTTC; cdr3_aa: CSARVLGTNYGYTF
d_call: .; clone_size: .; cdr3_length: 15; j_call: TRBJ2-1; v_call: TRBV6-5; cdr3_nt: TGTGCCAGCAGACCTCTAGGATCTTCAACCAATGAGCAGTTCTTC; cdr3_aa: CASRPLGSSTNEQFF
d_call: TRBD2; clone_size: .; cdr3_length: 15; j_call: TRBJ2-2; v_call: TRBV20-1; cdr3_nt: TGCAGTGCTCGGAGACTAGCGGGGTCCACCGGGGAGCTGTTTTTT; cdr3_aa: CSARRLAGSTGELFF
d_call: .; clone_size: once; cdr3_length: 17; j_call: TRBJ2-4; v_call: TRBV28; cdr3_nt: TGTGCCAGCAGTTTATTAAGGTTGAGAGAAGCCAAAAACATTCAGTACTTC; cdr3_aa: CASSLLRLREAKNIQYF
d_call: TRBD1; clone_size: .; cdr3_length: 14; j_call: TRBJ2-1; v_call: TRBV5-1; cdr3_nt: TGCGCCAGCAGCCCCTGGACAGGACTTAATGAGCAGTTCTTC; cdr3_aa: CASSPWTGLNEQFF